This T cell receptor beta chain was sequenced for a study of T cells after yellow fever vaccination. About the study: Fractions of low cell number were prepared using SMART-Seq v4 Ultra Low Input.

TCRdb redid the calling of the 5' RACE reads with MiXCR, one entry per CDR3 protein. Here the sample spans about 45,000 distinct CDR3 sequences, about 6.8% being singletons. This clonotype showed up many times. This CDR3 is built from 11 residues. The ends were cut back, 8 bases at V and 9 bases at J, with 12 bases in the middle. This clonotype was obtained from a man aged 25-45 years who received the YFV17D yellow fever vaccine. The gene calls are TRBV12-3 or TRBV12-4 and TRBJ2-3, with D perhaps given as TRBD1 or TRBD2 (5 bases each). Sequencing was performed on CD8+ T cells not binding an NS4B(214-222) dextramer, sorted from PBMCs, taken 45 days after the yellow fever booster vaccination. CDR3 residues: CASPGAGTQYF. As DNA, the CDR3 is TGTGCCAGCCCCGGGGCGGGCACGCAGTATTTT.